This TCR beta chain was observed in a study of cytomegalovirus exposure and HLA in healthy donors. Study findings and constraints: Later work associated roughly 17,000 TCR beta sequences with HLA alleles at 0.05 false discovery rate.

Primers for the PCR totalled 60 Vbeta and 13 Jbeta. Sequenced by immunoSEQ multiplex PCR; TCRdb stores in-frame clones only, minus some. The sample contains roughly 120,000 clones, roughly 69% of which appear only once. The CDR3 is 14 residues long. V was trimmed by 3 bases and J by 6 bases, leaving 13 bases between them. Germline values: CDR1 MDHEN, CDR2 SYDVKM. In the case of this clone: Its antigen is as yet unknown.

V is TRBV28 and J is TRBJ2-3, with D possibly TRBD2 on 6 matching bases. Sample: PBMCs. This sequence originates from a woman aged 40 to 49 in good health and CMV-seropositive. CDR3 amino acids: CASSFGGSDDTQYF. DNA for the CDR3: TGTGCCAGCAGTTTTGGGGGGAGCGATGATACGCAGTATTTT.